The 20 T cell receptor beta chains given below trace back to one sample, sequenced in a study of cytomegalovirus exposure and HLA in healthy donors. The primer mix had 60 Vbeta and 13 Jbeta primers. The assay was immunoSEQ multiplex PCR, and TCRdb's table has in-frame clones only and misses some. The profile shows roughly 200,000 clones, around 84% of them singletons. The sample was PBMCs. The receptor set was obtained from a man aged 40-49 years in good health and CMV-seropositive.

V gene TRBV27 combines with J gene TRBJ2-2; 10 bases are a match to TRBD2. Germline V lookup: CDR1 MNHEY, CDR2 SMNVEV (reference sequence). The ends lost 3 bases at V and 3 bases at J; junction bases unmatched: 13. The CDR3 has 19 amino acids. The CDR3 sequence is CASSLEPALAGAHTGELFF. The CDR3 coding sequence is TGTGCCAGCAGTTTGGAACCTGCGCTAGCGGGGGCTCACACCGGGGAGCTGTTTTTT.

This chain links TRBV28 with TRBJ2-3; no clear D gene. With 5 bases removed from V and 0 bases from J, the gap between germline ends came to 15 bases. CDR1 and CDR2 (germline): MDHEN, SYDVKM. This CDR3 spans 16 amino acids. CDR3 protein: CASSRGFGPSTDTQYF. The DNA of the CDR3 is TGTGCCAGCAGTCGCGGTTTTGGCCCTAGCACAGATACGCAGTATTTT.

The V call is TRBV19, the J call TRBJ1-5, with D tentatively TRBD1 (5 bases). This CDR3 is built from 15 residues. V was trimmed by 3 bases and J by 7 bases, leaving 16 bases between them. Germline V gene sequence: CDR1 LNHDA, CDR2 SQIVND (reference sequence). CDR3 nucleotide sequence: TGTGCCAGTAGTATTGGGGCAGGGAGCGGGCAGCCCCAGCATTTT. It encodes CASSIGAGSGQPQHF.

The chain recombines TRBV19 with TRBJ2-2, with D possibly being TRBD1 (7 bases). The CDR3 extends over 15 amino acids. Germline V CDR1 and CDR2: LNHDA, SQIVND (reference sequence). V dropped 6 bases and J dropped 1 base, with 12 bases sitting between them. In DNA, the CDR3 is TGTGCCAGTAGAACAGGGGACTTGAACACCGGGGAGCTGTTTTTT. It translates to CASRTGDLNTGELFF.

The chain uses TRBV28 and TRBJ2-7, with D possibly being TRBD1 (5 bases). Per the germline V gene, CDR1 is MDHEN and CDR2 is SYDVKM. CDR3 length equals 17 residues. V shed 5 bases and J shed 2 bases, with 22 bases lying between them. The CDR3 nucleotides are TGTGCCAGCAGTGGGGCCCGATCACACCCTCCCCCCTACGAGCAGTACTTC. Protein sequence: CASSGARSHPPPYEQYF. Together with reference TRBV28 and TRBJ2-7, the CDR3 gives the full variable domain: DVKVTQSSRYLVKRTGEKVFLECVQDMDHENMFWYRQDPGLGLRLIYFSYDVKMKEKGDIPEGYSVSREKKERFSLILESASTNQTSMYLCASSGARSHPPPYEQYFGPGTRLTVT.

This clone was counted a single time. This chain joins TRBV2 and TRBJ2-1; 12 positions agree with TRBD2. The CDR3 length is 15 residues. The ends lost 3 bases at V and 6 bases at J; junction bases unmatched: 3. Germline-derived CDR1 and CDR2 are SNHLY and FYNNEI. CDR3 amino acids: CASSDEGLAGNEQFF. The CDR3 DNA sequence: TGTGCCAGCAGTGACGAGGGACTAGCGGGCAATGAGCAGTTCTTC.

The CDR3 spells CASSPGGRGVNYGYTF. DNA of the CDR3: TGTGCCAGCAGCCCCGGCGGCAGGGGAGTTAACTATGGCTACACCTTC. The chain uses TRBV4-2 and TRBJ1-2, with D possibly being TRBD1 (6 bases). Germline values: CDR1 LGHNA, CDR2 YNFKEQ. V lost 4 bases and J 1 base, leaving 16 bases between the germline ends. CDR3 size: 16 residues.

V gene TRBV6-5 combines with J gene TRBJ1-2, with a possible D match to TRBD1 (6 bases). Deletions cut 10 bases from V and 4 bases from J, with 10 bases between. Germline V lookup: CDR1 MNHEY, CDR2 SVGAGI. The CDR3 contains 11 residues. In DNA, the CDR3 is TGTGCCATCGGACAGCCCTATGGCTACACCTTC. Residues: CAIGQPYGYTF.

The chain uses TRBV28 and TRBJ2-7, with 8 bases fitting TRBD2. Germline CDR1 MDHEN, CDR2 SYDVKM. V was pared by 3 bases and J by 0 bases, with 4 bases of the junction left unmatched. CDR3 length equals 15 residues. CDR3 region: CASSLPSGHSYEQYF. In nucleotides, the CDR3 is TGTGCCAGCAGTTTGCCTAGCGGGCACTCCTACGAGCAGTACTTC.

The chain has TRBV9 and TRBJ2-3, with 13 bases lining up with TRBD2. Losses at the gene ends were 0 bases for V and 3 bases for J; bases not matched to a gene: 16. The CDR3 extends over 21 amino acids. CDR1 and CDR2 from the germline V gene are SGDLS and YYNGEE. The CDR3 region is CASSVGPGHWTSGSGTDTQYF. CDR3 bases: TGTGCCAGCAGCGTAGGCCCGGGACATTGGACTAGCGGGAGTGGGACAGATACGCAGTATTTT.

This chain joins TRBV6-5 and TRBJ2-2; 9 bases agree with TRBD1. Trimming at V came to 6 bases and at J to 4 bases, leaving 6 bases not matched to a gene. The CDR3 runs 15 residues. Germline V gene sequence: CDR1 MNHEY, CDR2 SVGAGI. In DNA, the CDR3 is TGTGCCAGCAGAAGCGACAGGGGGGGCACCGGGGAGCTGTTTTTT. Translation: CASRSDRGGTGELFF.

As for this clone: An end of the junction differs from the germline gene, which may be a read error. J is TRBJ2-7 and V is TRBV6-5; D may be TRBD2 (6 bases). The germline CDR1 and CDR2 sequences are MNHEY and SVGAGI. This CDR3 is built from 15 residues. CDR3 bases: TGTGCCAGCAGTTACTATCCGGGAGCTGGAAAGGTCCAGCACTTC. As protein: CASSYYPGAGKVQHF.

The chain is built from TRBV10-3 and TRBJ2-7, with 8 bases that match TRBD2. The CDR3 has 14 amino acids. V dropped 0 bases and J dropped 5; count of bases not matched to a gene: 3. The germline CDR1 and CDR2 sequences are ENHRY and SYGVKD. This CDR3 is CAISESISGNEQYF. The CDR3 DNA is TGTGCCATCAGTGAGTCGATTAGCGGGAACGAGCAGTACTTC.

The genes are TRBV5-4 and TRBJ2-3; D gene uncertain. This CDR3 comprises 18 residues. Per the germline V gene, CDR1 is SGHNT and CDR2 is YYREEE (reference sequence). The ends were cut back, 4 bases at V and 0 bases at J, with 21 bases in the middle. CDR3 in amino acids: CASSQDLGPRLSTDTQYF. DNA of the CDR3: TGTGCCAGCAGCCAAGATCTAGGCCCCCGGCTTAGCACAGATACGCAGTATTTT. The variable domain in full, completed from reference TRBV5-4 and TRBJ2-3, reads ETGVTQSPTHLIKTRGQQVTLRCSSQSGHNTVSWYQQALGQGPQFIFQYYREEENGRGNFPPRFSGLQFPNYSSELNVNALELDDSALYLCASSQDLGPRLSTDTQYFGPGTRLTVL.

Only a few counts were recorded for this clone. DNA for the CDR3: TGTGCCAGCAGCTCCCAGGGACTAGCGGGAGACGAGCAGTACTTC. It encodes CASSSQGLAGDEQYF. The rearrangement uses TRBV7-2 and TRBJ2-7; 14 positions agree with TRBD2. Trimming removed 4 bases from V and 5 bases from J; junction bases left unmatched: 4. Germline-derived CDR1 and CDR2 are SGHTA and FQGNSA. The CDR3 extends over 15 amino acids.

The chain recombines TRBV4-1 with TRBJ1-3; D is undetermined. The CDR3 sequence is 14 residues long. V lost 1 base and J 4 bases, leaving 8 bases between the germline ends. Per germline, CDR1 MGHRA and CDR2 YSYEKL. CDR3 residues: CASSQVSVGNTIYF. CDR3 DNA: TGCGCCAGCAGCCAAGTGAGCGTGGGAAACACCATATATTTT.

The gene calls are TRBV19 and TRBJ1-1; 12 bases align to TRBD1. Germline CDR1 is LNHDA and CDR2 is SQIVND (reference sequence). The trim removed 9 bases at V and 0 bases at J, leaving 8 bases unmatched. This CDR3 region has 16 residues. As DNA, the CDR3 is TGTGCCAGCAGGGGACAGGGGGCGGGGTTGAACACTGAAGCTTTCTTT. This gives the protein CASRGQGAGLNTEAFF.

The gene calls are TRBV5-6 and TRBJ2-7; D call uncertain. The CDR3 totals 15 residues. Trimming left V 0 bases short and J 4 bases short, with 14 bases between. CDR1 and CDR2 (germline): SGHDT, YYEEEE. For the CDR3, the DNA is TGTGCCAGCAGCTTGGCCGTGACACAAGTTTACGAGCAGTACTTC. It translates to CASSLAVTQVYEQYF.

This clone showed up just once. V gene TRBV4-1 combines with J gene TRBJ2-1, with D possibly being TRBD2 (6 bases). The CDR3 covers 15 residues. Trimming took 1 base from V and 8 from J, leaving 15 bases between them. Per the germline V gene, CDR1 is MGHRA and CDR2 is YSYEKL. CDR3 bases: TGCGCCAGCAGCCAAGGCCCACTAGCCGAGCATGAGCAGTTCTTC. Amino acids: CASSQGPLAEHEQFF.

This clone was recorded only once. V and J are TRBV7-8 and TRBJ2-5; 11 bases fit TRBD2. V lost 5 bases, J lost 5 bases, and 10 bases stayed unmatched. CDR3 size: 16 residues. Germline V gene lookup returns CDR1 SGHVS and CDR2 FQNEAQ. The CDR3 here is CASSTNSGGAGETQYF. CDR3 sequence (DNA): TGTGCCAGCAGCACAAATAGCGGGGGGGCCGGGGAGACCCAGTACTTC.